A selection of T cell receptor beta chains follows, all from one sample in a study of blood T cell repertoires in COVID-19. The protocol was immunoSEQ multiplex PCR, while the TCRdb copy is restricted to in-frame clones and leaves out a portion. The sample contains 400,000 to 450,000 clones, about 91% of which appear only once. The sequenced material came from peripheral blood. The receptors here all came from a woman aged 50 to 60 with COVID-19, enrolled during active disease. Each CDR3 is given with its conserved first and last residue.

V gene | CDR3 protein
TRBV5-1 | CASSLVPGLVNNEQFF
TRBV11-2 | CASSLGLVSYNEQFF
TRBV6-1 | CASSESGGRQPQHF
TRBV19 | CASSMGTGNEKLFF
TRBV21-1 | CASIPGTGTHF
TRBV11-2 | CASSIRGTDGYTF
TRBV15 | CATRTDRGRQETQYF
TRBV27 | CASSFFSGTGASKFF
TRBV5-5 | CASSPITGFPRYGYTF
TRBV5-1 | CASSLELAGGLNTQYF